A selection of T cell receptor beta chains follows, all from one sample in a study of blood T cell repertoires in COVID-19. The repertoire was sequenced with immunoSEQ multiplex PCR; TCRdb's copy has only in-frame clones and lacks some. The sample lists 200,000 to 250,000 clones, 82% seen once, with approximately 12% in the top ten. Sequencing was done on a sample of peripheral blood. Receptors were obtained from a woman between 35 and 50 years old with acute or convalescent COVID-19. Each CDR3 is given with its conserved first and last residue. The D gene is left open where the match is weak. Expanded clones are given a class, and other clones once, few, many or no size at all.

d_call: -; v_call: TRBV7-2; clone_size: -; j_call: TRBJ1-5; cdr3_aa: CASSGGTYSNQPQHF; cdr3_nt: TGTGCCAGCAGCGGGGGGACGTATAGCAATCAGCCCCAGCATTTT
d_call: TRBD2; v_call: TRBV29-1; clone_size: -; j_call: TRBJ2-1; cdr3_aa: CSANWRESYNEQFF; cdr3_nt: TGCAGCGCCAATTGGCGGGAGTCCTACAATGAGCAGTTCTTC
d_call: -; v_call: TRBV2; clone_size: -; j_call: TRBJ2-2; cdr3_aa: CATQYTANTGELFF; cdr3_nt: TGTGCCACCCAATACACAGCGAACACCGGGGAGCTGTTTTTT
d_call: TRBD1; v_call: TRBV3-1/TRBV3-2; clone_size: -; j_call: TRBJ1-1; cdr3_aa: CASSLLTGGNTEAFF; cdr3_nt: TGTGCCAGCAGCCTTCTGACAGGGGGCAATACTGAAGCTTTCTTT
d_call: -; v_call: TRBV2; clone_size: once; j_call: TRBJ1-3; cdr3_aa: CASSDMGLLGNTIYF; cdr3_nt: TGTGCCAGCAGTGATATGGGACTCCTTGGAAACACCATATATTTT
d_call: TRBD1; v_call: TRBV7-6; clone_size: -; j_call: TRBJ2-1; cdr3_aa: CASSTNDRGHNEQFF; cdr3_nt: TGTGCCAGCAGCACCAATGACAGGGGTCACAATGAGCAGTTCTTC
d_call: TRBD2; v_call: TRBV7-2; clone_size: -; j_call: TRBJ2-7; cdr3_aa: CASSLNRLAVTYEQYF; cdr3_nt: TGTGCCAGCAGCTTAAACCGACTAGCAGTAACCTACGAGCAGTACTTC
d_call: -; v_call: TRBV6-5; clone_size: -; j_call: TRBJ2-1; cdr3_aa: CASRPLGYNEQFF; cdr3_nt: TGTGCCAGCAGACCCCTAGGATACAATGAGCAGTTCTTC
d_call: TRBD1; v_call: TRBV19; clone_size: -; j_call: TRBJ1-2; cdr3_aa: CASSIADRGYGYTF; cdr3_nt: TGTGCCAGTAGTATTGCCGACAGGGGCTATGGCTACACCTTC
d_call: -; v_call: TRBV11-3; clone_size: -; j_call: TRBJ2-4; cdr3_aa: CASSLDQSWLAKNIQYF; cdr3_nt: TGTGCCAGCAGCTTAGATCAAAGTTGGCTAGCCAAAAACATTCAGTACTTC
d_call: -; v_call: TRBV6-1; clone_size: -; j_call: TRBJ1-6; cdr3_aa: CASSEAQASPLHF; cdr3_nt: TGTGCCAGCAGTGAAGCTCAGGCTTCACCCCTCCACTTT
d_call: TRBD1; v_call: TRBV24-1; clone_size: -; j_call: TRBJ2-1; cdr3_aa: CATRGQGAGNEQFF; cdr3_nt: TGTGCCACCAGGGGACAGGGGGCAGGCAATGAGCAGTTCTTC
d_call: -; v_call: TRBV29-1; clone_size: -; j_call: TRBJ1-1; cdr3_aa: CSVGQGLDEAFF; cdr3_nt: TGCAGCGTTGGCCAGGGGTTGGATGAAGCTTTCTTT
d_call: -; v_call: TRBV20-1; clone_size: -; j_call: TRBJ2-2; cdr3_aa: CSAMATGELFF; cdr3_nt: TGCAGTGCCATGGCTACCGGGGAGCTGTTTTTT
d_call: -; v_call: TRBV5-1; clone_size: -; j_call: TRBJ2-3; cdr3_aa: CASSLGGGQYTDTQYF; cdr3_nt: TGCGCCAGCAGCTTGGGCGGTGGCCAATACACAGATACGCAGTATTTT
d_call: -; v_call: TRBV5-1; clone_size: -; j_call: TRBJ2-2; cdr3_aa: CASSLVGGYTGELFF; cdr3_nt: TGCGCCAGCAGCTTGGTCGGCGGATACACCGGGGAGCTGTTTTTT
d_call: -; v_call: TRBV27; clone_size: -; j_call: TRBJ2-5; cdr3_aa: CASSLSRVRSTETQYF; cdr3_nt: TGTGCCAGCAGTTTATCGAGAGTTCGGTCAACAGAGACCCAGTACTTC
d_call: TRBD2; v_call: TRBV27; clone_size: once; j_call: TRBJ2-1; cdr3_aa: CASSSRAGDYNEQFF; cdr3_nt: TGTGCCAGCAGTTCGAGAGCGGGAGACTACAATGAGCAGTTCTTC
d_call: -; v_call: TRBV5-1; clone_size: -; j_call: TRBJ2-7; cdr3_aa: CASSQLLASYEQYF; cdr3_nt: TGCGCCAGCTCCCAGTTGTTAGCCTCCTACGAGCAGTACTTC
d_call: TRBD2; v_call: TRBV10-3; clone_size: once; j_call: TRBJ2-3; cdr3_aa: CAISEREGEDTQYF; cdr3_nt: TGTGCCATCAGTGAGCGGGAGGGCGAGGATACGCAGTATTTT
d_call: -; v_call: TRBV6-5; clone_size: -; j_call: TRBJ2-3; cdr3_aa: CASSYSQGLGDTQYF; cdr3_nt: TGTGCCAGCAGTTACTCCCAGGGGTTGGGAGATACGCAGTATTTT
d_call: TRBD1; v_call: TRBV15; clone_size: -; j_call: TRBJ2-2; cdr3_aa: CATSRVPGTGYTGELFF; cdr3_nt: TGTGCCACCAGCAGAGTCCCCGGGACAGGGTACACCGGGGAGCTGTTTTTT
d_call: TRBD1; v_call: TRBV19; clone_size: -; j_call: TRBJ2-4; cdr3_aa: CASSDGTGGKNIQYF; cdr3_nt: TGTGCCAGTAGCGACGGGACAGGAGGAAAAAACATTCAGTACTTC
d_call: TRBD1; v_call: TRBV5-1; clone_size: many; j_call: TRBJ1-1; cdr3_aa: CASRSSGGTGEVNTEAFF; cdr3_nt: TGCGCCAGCAGAAGTTCAGGGGGGACAGGGGAGGTGAACACTGAAGCTTTCTTT
d_call: TRBD1; v_call: TRBV27; clone_size: -; j_call: TRBJ2-7; cdr3_aa: CASSLRQGPTYEQYF; cdr3_nt: TGTGCCAGCAGTTTAAGACAGGGGCCTACCTACGAGCAGTACTTC
d_call: -; v_call: TRBV12-3/TRBV12-4; clone_size: few; j_call: TRBJ2-1; cdr3_aa: CASSPRAYNEQFF; cdr3_nt: TGTGCCAGCAGTCCCCGGGCCTACAATGAGCAGTTCTTC
d_call: -; v_call: TRBV6-5; clone_size: -; j_call: TRBJ1-5; cdr3_aa: CASQVQADQPQHF; cdr3_nt: TGTGCCAGTCAGGTTCAGGCCGATCAGCCCCAGCATTTT
d_call: -; v_call: TRBV5-1; clone_size: -; j_call: TRBJ1-6; cdr3_aa: CASSLDGGPGSTLHF; cdr3_nt: TGCGCCAGCAGCTTGGATGGGGGCCCCGGGTCTACCCTCCACTTT
d_call: -; v_call: TRBV7-9; clone_size: -; j_call: TRBJ2-5; cdr3_aa: CASSFPRAQQETQYF; cdr3_nt: TGTGCCAGCAGCTTTCCCAGGGCCCAACAAGAGACCCAGTACTTC
d_call: TRBD2; v_call: TRBV19; clone_size: few; j_call: TRBJ2-1; cdr3_aa: CASSAGLAGNEQFF; cdr3_nt: TGTGCCAGTAGTGCGGGACTAGCGGGAAATGAGCAGTTCTTC
d_call: TRBD2; v_call: TRBV5-4; clone_size: -; j_call: TRBJ2-7; cdr3_aa: CASSSSGSKEQYF; cdr3_nt: TGTGCCAGCAGCTCTAGCGGGAGTAAAGAGCAGTACTTC
d_call: TRBD2; v_call: TRBV3-1/TRBV3-2; clone_size: -; j_call: TRBJ2-3; cdr3_aa: CASSRLAGGHARVNTQYF; cdr3_nt: TGTGCCAGCAGCCGATTAGCGGGGGGCCACGCGCGAGTTAATACGCAGTATTTT
d_call: -; v_call: TRBV10-2; clone_size: -; j_call: TRBJ1-2; cdr3_aa: CASIEPAGVGFYGYTF; cdr3_nt: TGCGCCAGCATTGAACCGGCGGGGGTGGGCTTCTATGGCTACACCTTC
d_call: -; v_call: TRBV9; clone_size: -; j_call: TRBJ2-1; cdr3_aa: CASSAGGGDEQFF; cdr3_nt: TGTGCCAGCAGCGCTGGAGGGGGCGATGAGCAGTTCTTC
d_call: TRBD1; v_call: TRBV6-2/TRBV6-3; clone_size: -; j_call: TRBJ1-5; cdr3_aa: CASSDHPGTGGQPQHF; cdr3_nt: TGTGCCAGCAGTGATCATCCCGGGACAGGGGGTCAGCCCCAGCATTTT
d_call: -; v_call: TRBV19; clone_size: -; j_call: TRBJ1-2; cdr3_aa: CASSPGGGGYGYTF; cdr3_nt: TGTGCCAGCTCCCCCGGGGGGGGCGGCTATGGCTACACCTTC
d_call: -; v_call: TRBV10-3; clone_size: -; j_call: TRBJ1-1; cdr3_aa: CAISERPLWEGNTEAFF; cdr3_nt: TGTGCCATCAGTGAGCGCCCCCTGTGGGAGGGAAACACTGAAGCTTTCTTT
d_call: TRBD1; v_call: TRBV9; clone_size: -; j_call: TRBJ1-5; cdr3_aa: CASSVGTGAGQPQHF; cdr3_nt: TGTGCCAGCAGCGTTGGAACAGGGGCGGGTCAGCCCCAGCATTTT
d_call: -; v_call: TRBV7-2; clone_size: few; j_call: TRBJ2-1; cdr3_aa: CASSLGSGGLTEQFF; cdr3_nt: TGTGCCAGCAGCTTAGGAAGCGGCGGCTTAACTGAGCAGTTCTTC
d_call: -; v_call: TRBV19; clone_size: -; j_call: TRBJ1-6; cdr3_aa: CASSNQAGSSPPLHF; cdr3_nt: TGTGCCAGTAGTAATCAAGCCGGGTCCTCCCCACCCCTCCACTTT
d_call: -; v_call: TRBV12-3/TRBV12-4; clone_size: -; j_call: TRBJ1-1; cdr3_aa: CASSLTGNTEAFF; cdr3_nt: TGTGCCAGCAGTTTAACTGGGAACACTGAAGCTTTCTTT
d_call: -; v_call: TRBV3-1/TRBV3-2; clone_size: few; j_call: TRBJ1-2; cdr3_aa: CASSQEDSYGYTF; cdr3_nt: TGTGCCAGCAGCCAAGAAGACAGCTATGGCTACACCTTC
d_call: TRBD2; v_call: TRBV6-5; clone_size: -; j_call: TRBJ2-1; cdr3_aa: CASSYGEGEEQFF; cdr3_nt: TGTGCCAGCAGTTACGGGGAGGGAGAAGAGCAGTTCTTC
d_call: TRBD1; v_call: TRBV9; clone_size: once; j_call: TRBJ1-2; cdr3_aa: CASSPGGGQGEGYTF; cdr3_nt: TGTGCCAGCAGCCCCGGAGGGGGACAGGGTGAAGGCTACACCTTC
d_call: -; v_call: TRBV12-5; clone_size: -; j_call: TRBJ2-3; cdr3_aa: CASGSLIGASDTQYF; cdr3_nt: TGTGCTAGTGGTTCCCTAATAGGGGCCTCAGATACGCAGTATTTT